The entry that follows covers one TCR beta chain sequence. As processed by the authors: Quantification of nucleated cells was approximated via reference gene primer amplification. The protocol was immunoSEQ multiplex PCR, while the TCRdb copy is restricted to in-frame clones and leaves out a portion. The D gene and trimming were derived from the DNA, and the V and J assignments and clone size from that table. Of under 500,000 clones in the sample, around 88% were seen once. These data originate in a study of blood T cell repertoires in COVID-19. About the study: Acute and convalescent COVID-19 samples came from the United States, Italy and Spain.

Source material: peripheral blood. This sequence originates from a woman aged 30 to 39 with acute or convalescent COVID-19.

The CDR3 reads CASSREQGSYGYTF. CDR3 DNA sequence: TGTGCCAGCAGTCGCGAACAGGGAAGCTATGGCTACACCTTC. V and J are TRBV7-9 and TRBJ1-2; tentative D call: TRBD1 (6 bases). The ends were cut back, 6 bases at V and 4 bases at J, with 15 bases in the middle. This CDR3 spans 14 amino acids. Per the germline V gene, CDR1 is SEHNR and CDR2 is FQNEAQ (reference sequence).